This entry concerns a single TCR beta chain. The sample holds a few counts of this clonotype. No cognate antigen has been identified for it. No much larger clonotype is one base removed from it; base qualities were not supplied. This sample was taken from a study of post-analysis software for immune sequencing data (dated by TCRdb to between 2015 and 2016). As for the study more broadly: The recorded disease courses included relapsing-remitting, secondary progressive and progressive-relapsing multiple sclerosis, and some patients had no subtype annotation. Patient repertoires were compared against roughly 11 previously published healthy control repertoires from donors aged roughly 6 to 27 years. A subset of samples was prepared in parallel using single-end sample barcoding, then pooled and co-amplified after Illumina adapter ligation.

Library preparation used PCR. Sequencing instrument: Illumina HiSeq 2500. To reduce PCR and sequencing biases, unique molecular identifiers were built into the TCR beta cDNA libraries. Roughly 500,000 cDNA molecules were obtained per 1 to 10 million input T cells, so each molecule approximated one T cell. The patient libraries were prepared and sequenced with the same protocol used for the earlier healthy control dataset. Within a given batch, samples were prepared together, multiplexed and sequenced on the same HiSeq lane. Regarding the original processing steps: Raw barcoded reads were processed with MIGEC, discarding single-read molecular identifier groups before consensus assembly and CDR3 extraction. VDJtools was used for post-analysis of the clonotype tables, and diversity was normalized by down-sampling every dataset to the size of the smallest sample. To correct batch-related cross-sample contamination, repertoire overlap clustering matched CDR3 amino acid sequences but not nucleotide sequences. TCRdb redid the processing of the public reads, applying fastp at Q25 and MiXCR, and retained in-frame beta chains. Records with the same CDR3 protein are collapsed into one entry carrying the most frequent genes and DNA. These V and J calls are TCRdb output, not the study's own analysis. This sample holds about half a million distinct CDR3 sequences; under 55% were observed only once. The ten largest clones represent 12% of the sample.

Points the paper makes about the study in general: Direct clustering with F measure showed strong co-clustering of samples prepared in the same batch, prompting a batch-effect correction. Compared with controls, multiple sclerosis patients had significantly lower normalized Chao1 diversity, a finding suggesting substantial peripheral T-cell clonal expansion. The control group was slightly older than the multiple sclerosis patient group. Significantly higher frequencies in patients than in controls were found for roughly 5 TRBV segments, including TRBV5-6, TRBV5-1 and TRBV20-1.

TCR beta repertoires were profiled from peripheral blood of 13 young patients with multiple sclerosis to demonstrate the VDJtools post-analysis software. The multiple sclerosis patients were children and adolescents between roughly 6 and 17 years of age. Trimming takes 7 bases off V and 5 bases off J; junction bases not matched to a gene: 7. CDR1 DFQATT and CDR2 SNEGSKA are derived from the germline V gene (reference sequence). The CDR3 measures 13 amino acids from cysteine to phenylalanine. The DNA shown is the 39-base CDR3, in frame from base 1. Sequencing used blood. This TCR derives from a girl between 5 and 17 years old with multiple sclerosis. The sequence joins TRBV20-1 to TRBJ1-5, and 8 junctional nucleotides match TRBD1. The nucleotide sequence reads TGCAGTGGAAACAGGGGGTCGGATCAGCCCCAGCATTTT. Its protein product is CSGNRGSDQPQHF.